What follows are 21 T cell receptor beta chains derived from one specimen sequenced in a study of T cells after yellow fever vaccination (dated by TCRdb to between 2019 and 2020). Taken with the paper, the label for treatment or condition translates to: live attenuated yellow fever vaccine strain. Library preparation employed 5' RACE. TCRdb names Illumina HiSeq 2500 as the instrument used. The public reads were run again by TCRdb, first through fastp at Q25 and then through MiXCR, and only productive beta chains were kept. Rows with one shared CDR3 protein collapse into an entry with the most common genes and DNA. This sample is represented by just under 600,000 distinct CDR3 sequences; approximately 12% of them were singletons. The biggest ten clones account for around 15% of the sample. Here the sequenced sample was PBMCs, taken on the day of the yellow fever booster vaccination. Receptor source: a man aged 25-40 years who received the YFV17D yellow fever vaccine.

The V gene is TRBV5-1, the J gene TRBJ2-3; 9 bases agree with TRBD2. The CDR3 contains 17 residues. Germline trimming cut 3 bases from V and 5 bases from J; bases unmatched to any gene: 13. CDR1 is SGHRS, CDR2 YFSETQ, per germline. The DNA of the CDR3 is TGCGCCAGCAGCTCGCTTCTTAGCGGGAGTGCGGGAGATACGCAGTATTTT. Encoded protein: CASSSLLSGSAGDTQYF.

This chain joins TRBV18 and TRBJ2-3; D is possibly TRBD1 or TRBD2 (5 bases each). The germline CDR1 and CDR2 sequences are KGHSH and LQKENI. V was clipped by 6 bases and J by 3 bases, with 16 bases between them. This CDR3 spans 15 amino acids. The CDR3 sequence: CASSRDRDPTDTQYF. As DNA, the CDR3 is TGTGCCAGCTCCCGCGACCGGGACCCAACAGATACGCAGTATTTT.

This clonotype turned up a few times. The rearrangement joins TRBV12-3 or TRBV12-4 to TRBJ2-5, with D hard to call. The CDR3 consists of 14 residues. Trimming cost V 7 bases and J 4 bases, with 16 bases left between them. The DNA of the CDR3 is TGTGCCAGCACAAGTCAGCGATCAGGAGAGACCCAGTACTTC. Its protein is CASTSQRSGETQYF.

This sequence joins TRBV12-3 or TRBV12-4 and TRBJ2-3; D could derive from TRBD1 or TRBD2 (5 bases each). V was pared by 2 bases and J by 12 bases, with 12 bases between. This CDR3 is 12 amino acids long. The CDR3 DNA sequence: TGTGCCAGCAGTTTAAACGGGACGCCTCAGTATTTT. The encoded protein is CASSLNGTPQYF.

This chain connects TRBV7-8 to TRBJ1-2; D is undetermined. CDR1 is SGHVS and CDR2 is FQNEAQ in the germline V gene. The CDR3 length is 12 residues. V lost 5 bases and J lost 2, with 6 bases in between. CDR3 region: CASSARNYGYTF. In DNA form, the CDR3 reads TGTGCCAGCAGCGCCCGCAACTATGGCTACACCTTC.

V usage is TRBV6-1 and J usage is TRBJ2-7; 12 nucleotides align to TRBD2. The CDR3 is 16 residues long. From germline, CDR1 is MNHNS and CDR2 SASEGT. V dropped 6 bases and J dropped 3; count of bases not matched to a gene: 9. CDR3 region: CASRRLAGVFNYEQYF. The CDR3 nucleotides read TGTGCCAGCAGGCGACTAGCGGGAGTATTCAACTACGAGCAGTACTTC.

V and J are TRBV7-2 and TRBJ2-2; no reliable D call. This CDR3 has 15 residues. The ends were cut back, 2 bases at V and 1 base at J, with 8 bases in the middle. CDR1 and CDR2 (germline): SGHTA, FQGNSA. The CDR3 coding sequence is TGTGCCAGCAGCTTATCTAGACAGAACACCGGGGAGCTGTTTTTT. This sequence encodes CASSLSRQNTGELFF.

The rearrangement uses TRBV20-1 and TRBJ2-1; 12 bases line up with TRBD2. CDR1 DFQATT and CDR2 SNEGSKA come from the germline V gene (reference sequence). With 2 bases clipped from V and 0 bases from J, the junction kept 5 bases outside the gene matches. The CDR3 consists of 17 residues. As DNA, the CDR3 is TGCAGTGCTAGATCGACTAGCGGGAGTATCTCCTACAATGAGCAGTTCTTC. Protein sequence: CSARSTSGSISYNEQFF.

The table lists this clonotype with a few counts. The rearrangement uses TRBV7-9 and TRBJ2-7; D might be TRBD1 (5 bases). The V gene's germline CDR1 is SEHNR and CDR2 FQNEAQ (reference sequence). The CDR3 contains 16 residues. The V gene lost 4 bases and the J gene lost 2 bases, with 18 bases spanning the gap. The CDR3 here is CASSYASGPGPYEQYF. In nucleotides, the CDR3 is TGTGCCAGCAGCTACGCCTCAGGGCCCGGACCCTACGAGCAGTACTTC.

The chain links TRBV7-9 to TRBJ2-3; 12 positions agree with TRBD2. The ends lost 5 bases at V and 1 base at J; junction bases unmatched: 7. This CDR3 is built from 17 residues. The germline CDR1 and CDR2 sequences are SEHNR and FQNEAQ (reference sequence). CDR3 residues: CASSIGLAGSGTDTQYF. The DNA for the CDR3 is TGTGCCAGCAGCATTGGACTAGCGGGATCCGGCACAGATACGCAGTATTTT.

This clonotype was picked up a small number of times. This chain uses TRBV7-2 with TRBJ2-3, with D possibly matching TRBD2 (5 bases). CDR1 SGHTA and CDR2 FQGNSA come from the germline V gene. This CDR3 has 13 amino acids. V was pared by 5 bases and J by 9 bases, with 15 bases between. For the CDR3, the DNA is TGTGCCAGCAGCAAACTAGAGATAGGGACGCAGTATTTT. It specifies CASSKLEIGTQYF.

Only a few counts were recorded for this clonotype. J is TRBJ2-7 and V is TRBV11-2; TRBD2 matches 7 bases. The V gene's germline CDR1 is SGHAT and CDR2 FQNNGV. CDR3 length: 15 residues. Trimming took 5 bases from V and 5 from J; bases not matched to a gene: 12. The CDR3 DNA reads TGTGCCAGCAGCCATCCTCGACTAGCTATGCACGAGCAGTACTTC. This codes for CASSHPRLAMHEQYF.

The DNA of the CDR3 is TGTGCCACCAGTGAAGCCCCCGGGGGGGGCATCAACACCGGGGAGCTGTTTTTT. This codes for CATSEAPGGGINTGELFF. V gene TRBV24-1 combines with J gene TRBJ2-2; 8 nucleotides agree with TRBD2. The CDR3 has 18 amino acids. The V and J ends lost 4 bases and 2 bases, in that order; junction bases with no gene match: 11. Germline V gene sequence: CDR1 KGHDR, CDR2 SFDVKD.

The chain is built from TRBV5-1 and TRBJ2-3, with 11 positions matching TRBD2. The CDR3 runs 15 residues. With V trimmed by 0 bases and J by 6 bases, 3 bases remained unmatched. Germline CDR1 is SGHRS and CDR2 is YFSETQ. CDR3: CASSLEVAGGDTQYF. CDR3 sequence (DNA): TGCGCCAGCAGCTTGGAGGTAGCGGGAGGGGATACGCAGTATTTT.

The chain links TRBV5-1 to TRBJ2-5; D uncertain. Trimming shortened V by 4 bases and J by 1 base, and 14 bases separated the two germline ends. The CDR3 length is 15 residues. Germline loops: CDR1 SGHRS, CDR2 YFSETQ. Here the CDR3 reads CASSPNVDLQETQYF. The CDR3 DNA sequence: TGCGCCAGCAGCCCAAATGTAGACCTCCAAGAGACCCAGTACTTC.

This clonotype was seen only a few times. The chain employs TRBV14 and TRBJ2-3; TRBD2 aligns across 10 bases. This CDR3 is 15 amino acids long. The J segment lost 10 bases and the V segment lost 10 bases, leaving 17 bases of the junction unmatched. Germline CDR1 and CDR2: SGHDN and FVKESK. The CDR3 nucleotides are TGTGCCACCACCCAGGGACCTGGGACTAGCGTGCCGCAGTATTTT. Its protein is CATTQGPGTSVPQYF.

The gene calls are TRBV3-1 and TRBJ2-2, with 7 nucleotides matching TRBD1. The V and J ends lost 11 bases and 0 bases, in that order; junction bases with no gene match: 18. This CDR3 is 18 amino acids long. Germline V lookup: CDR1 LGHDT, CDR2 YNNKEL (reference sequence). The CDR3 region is CAFCYRGFVSANTGELFF. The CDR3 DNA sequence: TGTGCCTTCTGTTACAGGGGCTTTGTTAGCGCGAACACCGGGGAGCTGTTTTTT.

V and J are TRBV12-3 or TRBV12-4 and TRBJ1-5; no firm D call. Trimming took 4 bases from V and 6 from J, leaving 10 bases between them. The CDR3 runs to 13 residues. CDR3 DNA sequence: TGTGCCAGCAGTTCCTCGCGCCCTCAGCCCCAGCATTTT. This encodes CASSSSRPQPQHF.

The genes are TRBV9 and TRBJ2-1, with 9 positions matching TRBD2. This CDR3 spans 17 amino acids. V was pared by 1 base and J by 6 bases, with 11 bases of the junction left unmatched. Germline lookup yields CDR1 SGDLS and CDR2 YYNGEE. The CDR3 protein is CASSVSPRLAVINEQFF. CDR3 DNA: TGTGCCAGCAGCGTATCGCCGAGACTAGCGGTCATCAATGAGCAGTTCTTC.

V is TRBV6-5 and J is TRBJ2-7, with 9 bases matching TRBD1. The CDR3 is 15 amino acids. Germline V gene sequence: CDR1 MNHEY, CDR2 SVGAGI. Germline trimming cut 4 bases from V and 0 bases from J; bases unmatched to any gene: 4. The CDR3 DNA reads TGTGCCAGCAGTTGGCGGACAGGGGCCTCCTACGAGCAGTACTTC. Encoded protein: CASSWRTGASYEQYF.

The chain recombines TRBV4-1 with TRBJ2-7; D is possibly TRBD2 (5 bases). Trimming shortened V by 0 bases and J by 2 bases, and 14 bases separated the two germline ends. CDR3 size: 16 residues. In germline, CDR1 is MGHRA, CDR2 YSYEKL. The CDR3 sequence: CASSQDSHSGTYEQYF. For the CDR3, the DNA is TGCGCCAGCAGCCAAGATTCTCACAGCGGTACCTACGAGCAGTACTTC.